This T cell receptor (beta chain) derives from a study of blood T cell repertoires in COVID-19. Study in general: PBMCs, B-cell-depleted T cells, or T cells provided the cDNA or gDNA that made up the material.

Only in-frame clones appear in the TCRdb table, and some are missing; sequencing was by immunoSEQ multiplex PCR. The sample records 300,000 to 450,000 clones, over 75% being singletons. Enrolled during active infection, Seattle patients were then followed longitudinally. This CDR3 comprises 13 residues. Germline V lookup: CDR1 SGHDT, CDR2 YYEEEE. V shed 1 base, J shed 4 bases, and the junction held 2 bases outside the gene matches. Sample: peripheral blood. This receptor was obtained from a woman in her 30s with COVID-19, enrolled during active disease. The gene calls are TRBV5-6 and TRBJ2-7, with 7 positions matching TRBD1. The DNA for the CDR3 is TGTGCCAGCAGCTTGAGACAGGGTTACGAGCAGTACTTC. Its protein is CASSLRQGYEQYF.